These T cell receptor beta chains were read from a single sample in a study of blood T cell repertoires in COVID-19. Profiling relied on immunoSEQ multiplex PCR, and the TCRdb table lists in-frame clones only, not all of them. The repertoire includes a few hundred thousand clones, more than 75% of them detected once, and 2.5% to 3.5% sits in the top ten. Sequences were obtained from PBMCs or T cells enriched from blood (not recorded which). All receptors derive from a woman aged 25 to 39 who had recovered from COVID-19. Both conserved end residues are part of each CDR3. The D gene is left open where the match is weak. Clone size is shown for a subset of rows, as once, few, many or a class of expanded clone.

TGCGCCAGCAGCCAAGGGCTAGTTAGCGAGCAGTACTTC | CASSQGLVSEQYF | . | TRBJ2-7 | . | TRBV4-1
TGTGCCAGCAGCCTCCTCGGCGGGAGTAGCACAGATACGCAGTATTTT | CASSLLGGSSTDTQYF | . | TRBJ2-3 | TRBD2 | TRBV7-2
TGTGCCAGCAGCTTAGAAACAGGAGTTAACTATGGCTACACCTTC | CASSLETGVNYGYTF | . | TRBJ1-2 | . | TRBV11-2
TGTGCCAGTAGTAAGAATCCTCCAGGATATAGCAATCAGCCCCAGCATTTT | CASSKNPPGYSNQPQHF | . | TRBJ1-5 | . | TRBV19
TGTGCCAGCAGTTTTTTGCAGGGAAGTTCTGGCTACACCTTC | CASSFLQGSSGYTF | . | TRBJ1-2 | . | TRBV27
TGTGCCAGCAGCTCCTTCCGCAGGGGGGACACCGGGGAGCTGTTTTTT | CASSSFRRGDTGELFF | . | TRBJ2-2 | . | TRBV21-1
TGCGCCAGCGGGATAGCGGGGAAAGAGACCCAGTACTTC | CASGIAGKETQYF | . | TRBJ2-5 | TRBD2 | TRBV5-1
TGTGCCAGCAGCTCGGGACAGGGGGTTAACACCGGGGAGCTGTTTTTT | CASSSGQGVNTGELFF | . | TRBJ2-2 | TRBD1 | TRBV7-6
TGTGCCATCAAAGCGGGGTATTACACCGGGGAGCTGTTTTTT | CAIKAGYYTGELFF | . | TRBJ2-2 | TRBD2 | TRBV27
TGTGCCAGCAGCACGACAGGGACCAAAAACATTCAGTACTTC | CASSTTGTKNIQYF | once | TRBJ2-4 | TRBD1 | TRBV5-6
TGTGCCAGCAGCCCAAGACTAGCGGGAGGAACCGGGGAGCTGTTTTTT | CASSPRLAGGTGELFF | . | TRBJ2-2 | TRBD2 | TRBV5-6
TGCGCCAGCAGCTTGGGAGTTGACAGAACCTACGAGCAGTACTTC | CASSLGVDRTYEQYF | . | TRBJ2-7 | . | TRBV5-1
TGTGCCACCTCAGGGCCAGGGATAGCTGAAGCTTTCTTT | CATSGPGIAEAFF | once | TRBJ1-1 | . | TRBV19
TGTGCCAGCAGCACTGGACTCACGGGGGAAAAACTGTTTTTT | CASSTGLTGEKLFF | . | TRBJ1-4 | . | TRBV11-1
TGCGCCAGCAGCCAAGATCGGACAGGGTATAGCTACACCTTC | CASSQDRTGYSYTF | . | TRBJ1-2 | TRBD1 | TRBV4-1
TGTGCCAGCAGCCGACAGGGCTACGAGCAGTACTTC | CASSRQGYEQYF | few | TRBJ2-7 | TRBD1 | TRBV11-2
TGTGCCAGCAGTTTCGATCCGGGGACTGAAGCTTTCTTT | CASSFDPGTEAFF | . | TRBJ1-1 | . | TRBV12-3/TRBV12-4
TGTGCCAGCAGTTTATGGGGCACAGCCCTTAGCAATCAGCCCCAGCATTTT | CASSLWGTALSNQPQHF | . | TRBJ1-5 | . | TRBV28
TGTGCCAGCTCCCCGAGCACAGATACGCAGTATTTT | CASSPSTDTQYF | . | TRBJ2-3 | . | TRBV6-5
TGTGCCTGGAGTGTGCGGGCGCGCACAGATACGCAGTATTTT | CAWSVRARTDTQYF | . | TRBJ2-3 | . | TRBV30
TGTGCCAGCAGCTTCCAGGGGGGCGATGAGCAGTTCTTC | CASSFQGGDEQFF | once | TRBJ2-1 | . | TRBV9
TGTGCCAGCAGCCCCGGGGTGGGATCTGGAAACACCATATATTTT | CASSPGVGSGNTIYF | . | TRBJ1-3 | . | TRBV13
TGTGCCAGCAGCGCCGGGGGGCTAGCAACCGAGCAGTACTTC | CASSAGGLATEQYF | . | TRBJ2-7 | . | TRBV5-5
TGCAGCGTTGTGGACCGGGACAGGAACTCCTACGAGCAGTACTTC | CSVVDRDRNSYEQYF | once | TRBJ2-7 | TRBD1 | TRBV29-1